The 28 T cell receptor beta chains in this list originate from one sample, sequenced in a study of cytotoxic CD8 clonotypes in ibrutinib-treated CLL. The protocol was immunoSEQ multiplex PCR, while the TCRdb copy is restricted to in-frame clones and leaves out a portion. Seen here are fewer than 55,000 clones, around 60% observed once, and the top ten hold approximately 27%. The sample was PBMCs, taken after 24 months of ibrutinib treatment. The receptors originated from a human donor with chronic lymphocytic leukemia.

This clone has only a few counts. The chain links TRBV7-9 to TRBJ2-7; 12 nucleotides line up with TRBD1. V was pared by 5 bases and J by 3 bases, with 2 bases of the junction left unmatched. The CDR3 is 14 amino acids. The V gene's germline CDR1 is SEHNR and CDR2 FQNEAQ (reference sequence). CDR3 bases: TGTGCCAGCAGCGGGGACAGGGGGCTCTACGAGCAGTACTTC. It codes for CASSGDRGLYEQYF.

J is TRBJ1-2 and V is TRBV5-5, with D unclear. CDR1 is SGHKS and CDR2 is YYEKEE in the germline V gene (reference sequence). The ends were cut back, 9 bases at V and 4 bases at J, with 16 bases in the middle. The CDR3 sequence is 13 residues long. For the CDR3, the DNA is TGTGCCACAGCCCTAGGGCAGCGCTATGGCTACACCTTC. Translating it yields CATALGQRYGYTF.

The chain employs TRBV5-1 and TRBJ2-2, with 11 bases fitting TRBD2. The CDR3 spans 16 residues. Germline V CDR1 and CDR2: SGHRS, YFSETQ. J gave up 1 base and V 4 bases, and 3 bases lay outside the gene matches. The DNA of the CDR3 is TGCGCCAGCAGCCCCGGACTAGCGGGGAACACCGGGGAGCTGTTTTTT. This translates into CASSPGLAGNTGELFF.

The genes are TRBV5-4 and TRBJ1-1; 7 bases are a match to TRBD1. The CDR3 has 16 amino acids. Germline V gene data show CDR1 as SGHNT and CDR2 as YYREEE (reference sequence). V was clipped by 4 bases and J by 0 bases; unmatched bases: 9. This CDR3 is CASSPDLDRMNTEAFF. In nucleotides, the CDR3 is TGTGCCAGCAGCCCGGATCTGGACAGGATGAACACTGAAGCTTTCTTT.

The rearrangement links TRBV10-3 to TRBJ1-1; the D gene is possibly TRBD1 (6 bases). The CDR3 loop spans 13 amino acids. From germline, CDR1 is ENHRY and CDR2 SYGVKD. V dropped 5 bases and J dropped 4 bases, with 11 bases sitting between them. The CDR3 coding sequence is TGTGCCATCAGTCAGGGGATGAGCACTGAAGCTTTCTTT. This translates into CAISQGMSTEAFF.

This chain connects TRBV19 to TRBJ2-5, with a possible D match to TRBD1 (6 bases). The germline V gene encodes CDR1 LNHDA and CDR2 SQIVND (reference sequence). The CDR3 runs to 15 residues. V lost 5 bases to trimming and J lost 3 bases, with 16 bases between them. CDR3 bases: TGTGCCAGTAGTGCCCCAGTCGGGACAAAAGAGACCCAGTACTTC. Translation gives CASSAPVGTKETQYF.

V gene TRBV5-1 combines with J gene TRBJ2-3; possibly TRBD1 for D (7 bases). V was shortened by 4 bases and J by 2 bases, with 11 bases between the two germline ends. The germline V gene encodes CDR1 SGHRS and CDR2 YFSETQ. The CDR3 is 14 amino acids. CDR3 amino acids: CASSAGQYTDTQYF. The CDR3 coding sequence is TGCGCCAGCAGCGCGGGACAGTACACAGATACGCAGTATTTT. Variable domain in full (rest from reference TRBV5-1 and TRBJ2-3): KAGVTQTPRYLIKTRGQQVTLSCSPISGHRSVSWYQQTPGQGLQFLFEYFSETQRNKGNFPGRFSGRQFSNSRSEMNVSTLELGDSALYLCASSAGQYTDTQYFGPGTRLTVL.

This clone was picked up a small number of times. This chain uses TRBV11-2 with TRBJ1-4, with 8 nucleotides matching TRBD1. The CDR3 consists of 14 residues. The germline CDR1 and CDR2 sequences are SGHAT and FQNNGV. After removal of 1 base from V and 7 bases from J, the junction contained 2 bases not matched to a gene. The CDR3 is CASSLGTGSEKLFF. The CDR3 bases are TGTGCCAGCAGCTTAGGGACAGGGTCTGAAAAACTGTTTTTT.

As concerns this clone: Germline and junction disagree at one end, which may indicate a read error. This rearrangement joins TRBV7-7 to TRBJ2-1; D unresolved. CDR1 and CDR2 (germline): SSHAT, FNYEAQ (reference sequence). The CDR3 is made up of 13 amino acids. The chain's CDR3 is CASSLDAENEQFF. CDR3 sequence (DNA): TGTGCTAGCAGCTTAGACGCGGAGAATGAGCAGTTCTTC.

The chain combines TRBV6-5 with TRBJ2-5; 11 bases are shared with TRBD2. From germline, CDR1 is MNHEY and CDR2 SVGAGI. The CDR3 consists of 14 residues. The junction had 6 bases not matched to a gene; V was cut back by 7 bases and J by 5 bases. CDR3 in DNA: TGTGCCAGCACTGGACTAGCGGGCACCGAGACCCAGTACTTC. Residues: CASTGLAGTETQYF.

As DNA, the CDR3 is TGTGCCAGCAGCTTAGGCGGACAGCAAGAGACCCAGTACTTC. It encodes CASSLGGQQETQYF. The genes are TRBV11-2 and TRBJ2-5, with a tentative D call TRBD1 (6 bases). The CDR3 is made up of 14 amino acids. Germline V CDR1 and CDR2: SGHAT, FQNNGV. V dropped 1 base and J dropped 2 bases, with 8 bases sitting between them. Together with reference TRBV11-2 and TRBJ2-5, the CDR3 gives the full variable domain: EAGVAQSPRYKIIEKRQSVAFWCNPISGHATLYWYQQILGQGPKLLIQFQNNGVVDDSQLPKDRFSAERLKGVDSTLKIQPAKLEDSAVYLCASSLGGQQETQYFGPGTRLLVL.

The gene calls are TRBV5-5 and TRBJ1-2; D not certain. Trimming cost V 2 bases and J 1 base, with 9 bases left between them. This CDR3 comprises 14 residues. CDR1 SGHKS and CDR2 YYEKEE come from the germline V gene (reference sequence). DNA for the CDR3: TGTGCCAGCAGCTTCCCGGGAAGTAACTATGGCTACACCTTC. Its translation is CASSFPGSNYGYTF.

The V gene is TRBV6-1, the J gene TRBJ2-7; 13 bases map to TRBD2. This CDR3 is 17 amino acids long. V shed 4 bases and J 3 bases; nucleotides not matched to a gene: 9. Looked up from germline, CDR1 is MNHNS and CDR2 is SASEGT. The DNA for the CDR3 is TGTGCCAGCAGTGTTACTAGCGGGGGGGCTGGCGTCTACGAGCAGTACTTC. The encoded protein is CASSVTSGGAGVYEQYF.

The genes are TRBV19 and TRBJ2-1, with 7 bases lining up with TRBD1. The V gene end was trimmed by 5 bases and the J gene end by 0 bases; junction bases not matched to a gene: 7. In germline, CDR1 is LNHDA, CDR2 SQIVND (reference sequence). The CDR3 consists of 16 residues. CDR3 nucleotide sequence: TGTGCCAGTAGTCCCCGACAGGGAACCTCCTACAATGAGCAGTTCTTC. It is translated as CASSPRQGTSYNEQFF.

The V call is TRBV5-6, the J call TRBJ1-6; 12 nucleotides align to TRBD1. V was pared by 2 bases and J by 13 bases, with 4 bases of the junction left unmatched. Germline CDR1 SGHDT, CDR2 YYEEEE. The CDR3 extends over 14 amino acids. The chain's CDR3 is CASSLGGTGGPLHF. For the CDR3, the DNA is TGTGCCAGCAGCTTAGGGGGGACAGGGGGCCCCCTCCACTTT.

To note about this clone: Germline and junction disagree at one end, which may indicate a read error. The rearrangement joins TRBV4-1 to TRBJ1-5; D might be TRBD1 (5 bases). Germline-derived CDR1 and CDR2 are MGHRA and YSYEKL. The CDR3 sequence is 16 residues long. The CDR3 region is CASSQDGGLGNRPQHF. The CDR3 region has the DNA TGCGCCAGCAGCCAAGATGGGGGACTGGGCAATCGGCCCCAGCATTTT.

This clone was detected only a few times. This chain uses TRBV4-1 with TRBJ2-7; 9 positions agree with TRBD1. This CDR3 contains 15 residues. Trimming took 5 bases from V and 0 from J; bases not matched to a gene: 5. The germline CDR1 and CDR2 sequences are MGHRA and YSYEKL. The DNA of the CDR3 is TGCGCCAGCAGCTGGCGACAGGGGGTCTCCTACGAGCAGTACTTC. Translating it yields CASSWRQGVSYEQYF.

This rearrangement joins TRBV14 to TRBJ2-5, with no clear D. The CDR3 runs to 15 residues. CDR1 and CDR2 from the germline V gene are SGHDN and FVKESK. V lost 1 base to trimming and J lost 2 bases, with 11 bases between them. The DNA of the CDR3 is TGTGCCAGCAGCCAAGCGAGTTGGCCGCAAGAGACCCAGTACTTC. This gives the protein CASSQASWPQETQYF.

This chain uses TRBV27 with TRBJ1-4; possible D gene TRBD1, 6 bases. Germline CDR1 MNHEY, CDR2 SMNVEV (reference sequence). V lost 6 bases and J lost 7, with 18 bases in between. The CDR3 totals 15 residues. This CDR3 reads CASSQRQGRSEKLFF. The CDR3 DNA is TGTGCCAGCAGCCAAAGGCAGGGGCGGAGTGAAAAACTGTTTTTT.

This clone is deemed medium-sized. The chain has TRBV2 and TRBJ1-6, with a tentative D call TRBD1 (6 bases). The CDR3 extends over 13 amino acids. CDR1 is SNHLY and CDR2 is FYNNEI in the germline V gene. Trimming took off 10 bases at V and 5 bases at J, with 12 bases between the two ends. The CDR3 here is CATQKGDNSPLHF. The CDR3 bases are TGTGCCACCCAAAAGGGGGATAATTCACCCCTCCACTTT.

CDR3 region: CASSGGDGQETQYF. CDR3 bases: TGTGCCAGCAGTGGCGGAGACGGCCAAGAGACCCAGTACTTC. The J gene is TRBJ2-5, the V gene TRBV2, with D hard to call. Germline CDR1 is SNHLY and CDR2 is FYNNEI. This CDR3 spans 14 amino acids. The V gene lost 4 bases and the J gene lost 1 base, with 10 bases spanning the gap.

The chain combines TRBV6-1 with TRBJ2-1, with TRBD2 identical over 8 bases. The CDR3 runs to 15 residues. V shed 2 bases and J 9 bases; nucleotides not matched to a gene: 9. CDR1 and CDR2 (germline): MNHNS, SASEGT. CDR3 protein: CASSERRGAPGEQFF. The CDR3 DNA sequence: TGTGCCAGCAGTGAAAGGCGGGGGGCCCCGGGTGAGCAGTTCTTC.

The chain has TRBV10-3 and TRBJ2-7; a weak D match, TRBD2 (6 bases). V lost 2 bases, J lost 1 base, and 12 bases lay in between. The CDR3 runs to 15 residues. The germline CDR1 and CDR2 sequences are ENHRY and SYGVKD. CDR3 nucleotide sequence: TGTGCCATCAGTGAGACTACTAGCCAATCCTACGAGCAGTACTTC. Protein sequence: CAISETTSQSYEQYF.

This clone was counted a single time. The chain links TRBV7-7 to TRBJ2-7; D gene ambiguous. The CDR3 extends over 15 amino acids. Trimming stripped 5 bases from V and 4 bases from J, with 18 bases between. CDR1 and CDR2 from the germline V gene are SSHAT and FNYEAQ (reference sequence). The CDR3 DNA follows: TGTGCCAGCAGCCCCGACCTTAATCGATGGTACGAGCAGTACTTC. Translated, it gives CASSPDLNRWYEQYF.

V and J are TRBV5-1 and TRBJ2-7; 8 positions agree with TRBD1. This CDR3 is built from 15 residues. Germline trimming cut 2 bases from V and 1 base from J; bases unmatched to any gene: 5. CDR1 is SGHRS and CDR2 is YFSETQ in the germline V gene. The CDR3 DNA follows: TGCGCCAGCAGCTTCGGACAGGGCGGATCCTACGAGCAGTACTTC. Translating it yields CASSFGQGGSYEQYF. The full variable domain, rest sourced from reference TRBV5-1 and TRBJ2-7, is KAGVTQTPRYLIKTRGQQVTLSCSPISGHRSVSWYQQTPGQGLQFLFEYFSETQRNKGNFPGRFSGRQFSNSRSEMNVSTLELGDSALYLCASSFGQGGSYEQYFGPGTRLTVT.

The CDR3 DNA is TGTGCCAGCAGTTATGGAGCTAGTGAAGCTTTCTTT. It is translated as CASSYGASEAFF. The chain carries TRBV25-1 and TRBJ1-1; D is unclear. V lost 5 bases and J 7 bases, leaving 11 bases between the germline ends. CDR1 is MGHDK and CDR2 is SYGVNS in the germline V gene. CDR3 size: 12 residues.

This clone was counted ten times or more. The chain joins TRBV5-8 to TRBJ2-7; TRBD1 might be the D (6 bases). Looked up from germline, CDR1 is SGHTS and CDR2 is YDEGEE. Deletions cut 4 bases from V and 2 bases from J, with 16 bases between. The CDR3 has 15 amino acids. The CDR3 region is CASSPLGGSTYEQYF. In DNA form, the CDR3 reads TGTGCCAGCAGCCCGTTAGGGGGTAGCACCTACGAGCAGTACTTC.

V and J are TRBV11-2 and TRBJ2-3; 15 nucleotides match TRBD2. From germline, CDR1 is SGHAT and CDR2 FQNNGV. With 6 bases clipped from V and 5 bases from J, the junction kept 12 bases outside the gene matches. CDR3 length equals 18 residues. CDR3 amino acids: CASRPGTSGGIVRDTQYF. The CDR3 DNA follows: TGTGCCAGCAGGCCCGGGACTAGCGGGGGGATCGTTCGAGATACGCAGTATTTT.